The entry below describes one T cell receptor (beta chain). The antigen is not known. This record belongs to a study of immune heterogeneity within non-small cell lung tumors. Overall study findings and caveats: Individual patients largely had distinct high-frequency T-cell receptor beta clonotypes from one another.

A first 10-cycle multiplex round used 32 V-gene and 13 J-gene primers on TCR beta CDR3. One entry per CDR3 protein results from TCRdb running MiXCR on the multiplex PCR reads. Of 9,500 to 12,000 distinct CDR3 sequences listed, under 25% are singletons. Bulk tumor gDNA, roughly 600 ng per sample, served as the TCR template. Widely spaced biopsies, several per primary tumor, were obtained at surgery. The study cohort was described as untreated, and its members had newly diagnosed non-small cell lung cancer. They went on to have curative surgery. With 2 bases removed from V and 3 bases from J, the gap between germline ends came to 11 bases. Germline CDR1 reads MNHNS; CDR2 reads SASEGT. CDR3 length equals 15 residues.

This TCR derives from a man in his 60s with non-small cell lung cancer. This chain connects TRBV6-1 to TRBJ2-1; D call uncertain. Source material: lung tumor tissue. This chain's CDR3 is CASSEPGKDYNEQFF. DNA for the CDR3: TGTGCCAGCAGTGAACCGGGCAAAGACTACAATGAGCAGTTCTTC.